This record looks at one TCR beta chain sequence and its context. Assay used: immunoSEQ multiplex PCR; TCRdb lists only in-frame clones, some missing. The sample gives roughly 69,000 clones, 91% of which show up once; over 1.3% is in the top ten. The CDR3 consists of 14 residues. The V segment lost 4 bases and the J segment 4 bases; nucleotides outside the gene matches: 6. Germline CDR1 SEHNR, CDR2 FQNEAQ (reference sequence). The data were taken from a study of T cell changes during pregnancy in multiple sclerosis. The source material was peripheral blood, sampled in the second trimester of pregnancy. The sequence derives from a female donor with multiple sclerosis, enrolled in a pregnancy study. V and J are TRBV7-9 and TRBJ1-1, with TRBD1 matching over 7 bases. The CDR3: CASSSQGGFTEAFF. The CDR3 nucleotides read TGTGCCAGCAGCTCCCAGGGGGGTTTCACTGAAGCTTTCTTT.